The clone carrying this T cell receptor (beta chain) occurred once. The antigen is unknown. The record originates from a study of T cell responses to AZD1222 COVID-19 vaccine. Study-wide points: Distributed over spike, vaccine-associated CD4 TCRs predominated at 160-218 and 743-854.

CDR1 is SGHRS, CDR2 YFSETQ, per germline. The V gene lost 0 bases and the J gene lost 2 bases, with 5 bases spanning the gap. The CDR3 covers 14 residues. Assay: immunoSEQ multiplex PCR; the TCRdb copy retains only in-frame clones and omits some. The sample shows some 150,000 clones, roughly 90% of them seen only once. This material consisted of peripheral blood, taken on day 0 of AZD1222 vaccination. This chain links TRBV5-1 with TRBJ1-4; D unresolved. This sequence originates from an adult in good health. The CDR3 DNA reads as TGCGCCAGCAGCTTGGACAGTACTAATGAAAAACTGTTTTTT. Translated: CASSLDSTNEKLFF.